The 16 T cell receptor beta chains reported below all come from one sample, sequenced in a study of patients and donors after allogeneic stem cell transplantation. Via MiXCR, TCRdb re-called the RT-PCR reads, giving one row per CDR3 protein. The data show hundreds of thousands of distinct CDR3 sequences, roughly an eighth seen once. Sequencing was performed on blood, either unsorted or a sorted T cell fraction (not recorded which). The source is a human donor who was either an allogeneic HSCT recipient or a stem cell or donor lymphocyte infusion donor (not recorded which). It is not recorded whose cells these are; they may come from a transplant donor.

This clonotype was observed at least ten times. The chain recombines TRBV4-3 with TRBJ1-5; unclear D gene. CDR3 length: 13 residues. Trimming took off 0 bases at V and 5 bases at J, with 5 bases between the two ends. CDR1 is LGHNA and CDR2 is YSLEER in the germline V gene. CDR3: CASSQDLDQPQHF. CDR3 nucleotides: TGCGCCAGCAGCCAAGATCTGGATCAGCCCCAGCATTTT.

This clonotype was seen more than once but under ten times. The DNA for the CDR3 is TGTGCCAGCAGTTACGGAAAGGAGTACATTCAGTACTTC. Encoded protein: CASSYGKEYIQYF. The chain joins TRBV6-5 to TRBJ2-4; no definite D call. Looked up from germline, CDR1 is MNHEY and CDR2 is SVGAGI. The CDR3 is 13 residues long. Trimming stripped 2 bases from V and 8 bases from J, with 10 bases between.

The chain recombines TRBV20-1 with TRBJ2-7; D tentatively fits TRBD1 or TRBD2 (6 bases each). The CDR3 has 14 residues. Trimming cost V 6 bases and J 7 bases, with 22 bases left between them. The germline V gene has CDR1 DFQATT and CDR2 SNEGSKA (reference sequence). The CDR3 DNA follows: TGCAGTGCCAGTACAGGCCGGACTACAGGGGAGCAGTACTTC. The encoded protein is CSASTGRTTGEQYF.

The J gene is TRBJ2-7, the V gene TRBV6-1; possibly TRBD1 for D (6 bases). In germline, CDR1 is MNHNS, CDR2 SASEGT. V was shortened by 4 bases and J by 2 bases, with 21 bases between the two germline ends. The CDR3 extends over 17 amino acids. CDR3 sequence reads: CASSVRSRGLLPYEQYF. The CDR3 DNA follows: TGTGCCAGCAGTGTTCGTTCCAGGGGCCTTCTTCCCTACGAGCAGTACTTC.

This chain links TRBV23-1 with TRBJ2-3; 7 nucleotides align to TRBD1. TRBV23-1 is an ORF, with its function uncertain. The length of the CDR3 is 17 residues. The V segment lost 0 bases and the J segment 5 bases; nucleotides outside the gene matches: 11. The CDR3 protein is CASSQSVGQGVKDTQYF. For the CDR3, the DNA is TGCGCCAGCAGTCAATCCGTGGGTCAGGGGGTGAAAGATACGCAGTATTTT.

This clonotype was found a few times. V and J are TRBV5-1 and TRBJ1-4, with D perhaps TRBD1 (5 bases). This CDR3 is built from 17 residues. Trimming stripped 4 bases from V and 6 bases from J, with 22 bases between. The V gene's germline CDR1 is SGHRS and CDR2 YFSETQ. CDR3 in DNA: TGCGCCAGCAGCCTCGGACCATCCGGGACGAGGGATGAAAAACTGTTTTTT. Protein sequence: CASSLGPSGTRDEKLFF.

The chain employs TRBV19 and TRBJ2-2, with D tentatively TRBD1 (5 bases). Per germline, CDR1 LNHDA and CDR2 SQIVND (reference sequence). CDR3 length: 14 amino acids. Trimming shortened V by 7 bases and J by 3 bases, and 12 bases separated the two germline ends. CDR3 DNA sequence: TGTGCCAGTACCCCATTCAGGGACACCGGGGAGCTGTTTTTT. It is translated as CASTPFRDTGELFF.

This clonotype was counted at least ten times. This chain joins TRBV20-1 and TRBJ2-7; D ambiguous. From germline, CDR1 is DFQATT and CDR2 SNEGSKA (reference sequence). The CDR3 is 15 residues long. Between the trimmed V and J ends, which lost 0 bases and 0 bases, there was a span of 12 bases. Here the CDR3 reads CSARDLARSSYEQYF. CDR3 in DNA: TGCAGTGCTAGAGATTTAGCTCGAAGCTCCTACGAGCAGTACTTC.

This rearrangement joins TRBV20-1 to TRBJ2-7; D is uncertain. The V and J ends lost 0 bases and 3 bases respectively, with 0 bases between them. The CDR3 runs to 10 residues. The germline V gene has CDR1 DFQATT and CDR2 SNEGSKA (reference sequence). As DNA, the CDR3 is TGCAGTGCTAGAGACTACGAGCAGTACTTC. Translated, it gives CSARDYEQYF.

About this clonotype: This may come from a read error, since a much larger clone is one base off. J is TRBJ2-1 and V is TRBV5-1; TRBD1 aligns across 7 bases. V lost 3 bases to trimming and J lost 3 bases; unmatched junction nucleotides: 6. The CDR3 covers 15 residues. In germline, CDR1 is SGHRS, CDR2 YFSETQ. The CDR3 sequence: CASSSDRVYYNEQFF. CDR3 nucleotides: TGCGCCAGCAGCTCCGACAGGGTATACTACAATGAGCAGTTCTTC.

This clonotype turned up a few times. This rearrangement joins TRBV20-1 to TRBJ1-1; D may be TRBD1 (6 bases). Germline V CDR1 and CDR2: DFQATT, SNEGSKA (reference sequence). Trimming shortened V by 4 bases and J by 4 bases, and 19 bases separated the two germline ends. CDR3 length equals 15 residues. CDR3 sequence reads: CSATKLQGMGTEAFF. CDR3 DNA sequence: TGCAGTGCTACAAAACTCCAGGGGATGGGCACTGAAGCTTTCTTT.

V gene TRBV18 combines with J gene TRBJ2-3; D gene unclear. CDR1 and CDR2 (germline): KGHSH, LQKENI. V gave up 2 bases and J gave up 3 bases, with 12 bases separating them. The CDR3 spans 15 residues. The CDR3 DNA sequence: TGTGCCAGCTCACCAAACCACCGTCGAACAGATACGCAGTATTTT. Translation: CASSPNHRRTDTQYF.

This clonotype turned up a few times. The J gene is TRBJ2-3, the V gene TRBV20-1; tentatively, D is TRBD2 (6 bases). Germline V gene data show CDR1 as DFQATT and CDR2 as SNEGSKA (reference sequence). Trimming took off 6 bases at V and 1 base at J, with 20 bases between the two ends. This CDR3 region has 16 residues. The CDR3 DNA is TGCAGTGCGCCGCTTACGTCTAGCGCGCGCACAGATACGCAGTATTTT. It yields the protein CSAPLTSSARTDTQYF.

This clonotype has just a few counts. The V gene is TRBV20-1, the J gene TRBJ2-3, with 10 bases identical to TRBD2. The germline V gene has CDR1 DFQATT and CDR2 SNEGSKA (reference sequence). J lost 2 bases, V lost 0 bases, and 14 bases had no gene match. The CDR3 runs 19 residues. This chain's CDR3 is CSARDRGGLAGAFTDTQYF. Here the CDR3 DNA reads TGCAGTGCTAGAGATCGAGGGGGTCTAGCGGGAGCCTTCACAGATACGCAGTATTTT.

This clonotype was counted many times. This chain joins TRBV5-8 and TRBJ1-2; unclear D gene. This CDR3 is built from 14 residues. Germline lookup yields CDR1 SGHTS and CDR2 YDEGEE. The V end lost 0 bases, the J end lost 4 bases, and 10 bases lay between the germline ends. CDR3 DNA: TGTGCCAGCAGCTTGGAACAGCTACCCTATGGCTACACCTTC. Translating it yields CASSLEQLPYGYTF. Full variable domain (missing parts from reference TRBV5-8 and TRBJ1-2): EAGVTQSPTHLIKTRGQQATLRCSPISGHTSVYWYQQALGLGLQFLLWYDEGEERNRGNFPPRFSGRQFPNYSSELNVNALELEDSALYLCASSLEQLPYGYTFGSGTRLTVV.

This chain links TRBV11-3 with TRBJ2-2, with D unresolved. The V end was cut by 1 base, the J end by 2 bases, with 2 bases between. The germline gives CDR1 SGHNT, CDR2 YENEEA. CDR3 size: 13 residues. The CDR3 DNA sequence: TGTGCCAGCAGCTTAGCCAACACCGGGGAGCTGTTTTTT. As protein: CASSLANTGELFF. Complete variable domain (other parts from reference TRBV11-3 and TRBJ2-2): EAGVVQSPRYKIIEKKQPVAFWCNPISGHNTLYWYLQNLGQGPELLIRYENEEAVDDSQLPKDRFSAERLKGVDSTLKIQPAELGDSAVYLCASSLANTGELFFGEGSRLTVL.